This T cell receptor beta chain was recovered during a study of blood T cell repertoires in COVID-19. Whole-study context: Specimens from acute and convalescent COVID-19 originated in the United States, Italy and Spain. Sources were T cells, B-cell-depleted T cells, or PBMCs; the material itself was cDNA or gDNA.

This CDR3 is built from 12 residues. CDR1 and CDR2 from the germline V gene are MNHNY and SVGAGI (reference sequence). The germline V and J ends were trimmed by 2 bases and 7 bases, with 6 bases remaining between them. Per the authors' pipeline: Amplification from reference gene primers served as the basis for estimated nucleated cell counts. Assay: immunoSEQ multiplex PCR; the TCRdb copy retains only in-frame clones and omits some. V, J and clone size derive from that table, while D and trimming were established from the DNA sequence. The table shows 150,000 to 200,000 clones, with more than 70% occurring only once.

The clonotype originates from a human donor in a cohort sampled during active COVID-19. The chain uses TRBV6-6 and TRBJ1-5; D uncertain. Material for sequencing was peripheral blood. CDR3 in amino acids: CASSYPLQPQHF. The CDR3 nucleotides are TGTGCCAGCAGTTACCCCTTACAGCCCCAGCATTTT.